One T cell receptor (beta chain) is described in this entry. No antigen is known for it. The data were taken from a study of shared clonotypes between healthy human individuals. Donors had no recently reported acute infections or vaccinations and were HIV-negative. All participating donors were Caucasian adults from Nashville, Tennessee. The authors divided CD4+ cells into CD45RA+ naive and CD45RA-negative memory subsets. Study-wide findings and caveats: Generally, estimated richness proved larger in naive subsets than it did in memory subsets.

The repertoire was sequenced with immunoSEQ multiplex PCR; TCRdb's copy has only in-frame clones and lacks some. The sample lists 2 million to 3 million clones; over 85% were seen once. Trimming took 1 base from V and 11 from J, leaving 12 bases between them. CDR3 length: 12 residues. Germline-derived CDR1 and CDR2 are SGDLS and YYNGEE. The V gene is TRBV9, the J gene TRBJ1-2, with D hard to call. Sequencing used naive CD4+ T cells from PBMCs. The subset denotes: CD45RA+ positively selected. This TCR was sampled from a young man in good health. Some clones in this sample may be carry-over from other donors' samples. The CDR3 nucleotides read TGTGCCAGCAGCGTATCCAGAGAGCGTTACACCTTC. This sequence encodes CASSVSRERYTF.